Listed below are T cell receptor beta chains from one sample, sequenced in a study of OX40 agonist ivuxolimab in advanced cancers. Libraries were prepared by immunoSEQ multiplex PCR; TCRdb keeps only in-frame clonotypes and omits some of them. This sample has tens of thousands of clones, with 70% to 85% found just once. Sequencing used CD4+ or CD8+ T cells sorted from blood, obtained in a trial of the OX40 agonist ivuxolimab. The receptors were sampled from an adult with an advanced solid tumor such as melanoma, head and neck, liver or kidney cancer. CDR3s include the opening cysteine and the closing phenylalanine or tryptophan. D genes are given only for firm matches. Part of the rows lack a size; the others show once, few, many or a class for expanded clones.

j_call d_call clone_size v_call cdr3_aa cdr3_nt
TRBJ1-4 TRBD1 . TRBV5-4 CASSRQGSNEKLFF TGTGCCAGCAGCCGACAGGGGTCTAATGAAAAACTGTTTTTT
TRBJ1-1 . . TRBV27 CASSSTGITEAFF TGTGCCAGCAGTTCAACAGGGATCACTGAAGCTTTCTTT
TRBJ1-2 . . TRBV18 CASSGGSYGYTF TGTGCCAGCTCAGGGGGATCTTATGGCTACACCTTC
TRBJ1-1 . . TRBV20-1 CSAIGETEAFF TGCAGTGCTATAGGGGAAACTGAAGCTTTCTTT
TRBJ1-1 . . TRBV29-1 CSVGRMNTEAFF TGCAGCGTTGGACGGATGAACACTGAAGCTTTCTTT
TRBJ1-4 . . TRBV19 CATSYGPTNEKLFF TGTGCCACTTCCTATGGGCCAACTAATGAAAAACTGTTTTTT
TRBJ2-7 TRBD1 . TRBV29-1 CSVWDRGRSSYEQYF TGCAGCGTTTGGGACAGGGGGCGATCTTCCTACGAGCAGTACTTC
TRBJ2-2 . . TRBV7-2 CASSLEQLANTGELFF TGTGCCAGCAGCTTAGAACAGCTCGCGAACACCGGGGAGCTGTTTTTT
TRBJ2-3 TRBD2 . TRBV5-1 CASSLSGANTDTQYF TGCGCCAGCAGCTTAAGCGGGGCGAACACAGATACGCAGTATTTT
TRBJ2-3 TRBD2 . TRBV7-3 CASSRLAGTPDTQYF TGTGCCAGCAGCCGACTAGCGGGGACCCCAGATACGCAGTATTTT
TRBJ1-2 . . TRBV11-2 CASSLAGGGNYGYTF TGTGCCAGCAGCTTAGCCGGGGGAGGTAACTATGGCTACACCTTC
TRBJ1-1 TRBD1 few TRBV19 CASTPDRVTEAFF TGTGCCAGTACACCGGACAGGGTAACTGAAGCTTTCTTT
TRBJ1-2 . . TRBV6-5 CASTTGMGGYTF TGTGCCAGCACCACCGGTATGGGCGGCTACACCTTC
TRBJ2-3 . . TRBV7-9 CASGKQLFTDTQYF TGTGCCAGCGGCAAACAGCTTTTCACAGATACGCAGTATTTT
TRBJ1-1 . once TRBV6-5 CASSYSNTEAFF TGTGCCAGCAGTTACTCGAACACTGAAGCTTTCTTT
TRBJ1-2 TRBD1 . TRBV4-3 CASSQPGQRQGNYGYTF TGCGCCAGCAGCCAACCTGGGCAACGACAGGGTAACTATGGCTACACCTTC
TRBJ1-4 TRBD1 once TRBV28 CASSLGQGAQKLFF TGTGCCAGCAGTCTGGGACAGGGGGCGCAAAAACTGTTTTTT
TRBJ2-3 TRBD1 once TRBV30 CAWKKGASDTQYF TGTGCCTGGAAAAAGGGGGCTTCAGATACGCAGTATTTT
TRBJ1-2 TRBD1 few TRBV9 CASSPRTGGYGYTF TGTGCCAGCAGCCCTAGGACAGGCGGCTATGGCTACACCTTC
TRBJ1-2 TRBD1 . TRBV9 CASSEGTGGYGYTF TGTGCCAGCAGCGAGGGGACAGGGGGATATGGCTACACCTTC
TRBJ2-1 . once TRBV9 CASSAVGSVYNEQFF TGTGCCAGCAGTGCGGTGGGTAGCGTCTACAATGAGCAGTTCTTC
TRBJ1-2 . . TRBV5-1 CASSLGDIKYGYTF TGCGCCAGCAGCTTGGGGGACATAAAGTATGGCTACACCTTC
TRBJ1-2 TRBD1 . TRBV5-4 CASSSGTGGRFYGYTF TGTGCCAGCAGCTCGGGGACAGGGGGACGATTCTATGGCTACACCTTC
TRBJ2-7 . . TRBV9 CASSGSDATYEQYF TGTGCCAGCAGCGGGTCGGATGCCACCTACGAGCAGTACTTC
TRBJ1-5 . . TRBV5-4 CASSLYGGARQPQHF TGTGCCAGCAGCTTGTATGGGGGGGCCAGACAGCCCCAGCATTTT
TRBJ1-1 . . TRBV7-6 CASSFGGLGTAGEAFF TGTGCCAGCAGCTTCGGCGGTTTAGGAACAGCAGGGGAAGCTTTCTTT
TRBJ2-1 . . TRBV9 CASSAPAEQFF TGTGCCAGCAGCGCCCCAGCTGAGCAGTTCTTC